This record covers a single TCR beta chain. What it recognizes is unknown. The sample comes from a study of regulatory and conventional T cells in RAG deficiency. Notes on the study in general: RAG-deficient patients showed markedly lower Shannon entropy and higher Simpson indices than control T-cell subsets. Omenn syndrome and CID/AS patients had roughly 92-fold fewer unique Treg TCR beta sequences, versus around 10-fold elsewhere.

The CDR3 covers 14 residues. Between the trimmed V and J ends, which lost 1 base and 8 bases, there was a span of 13 bases. Per the germline V gene, CDR1 is SGDLS and CDR2 is YYNGEE. The assay was immunoSEQ multiplex PCR, and TCRdb's table has in-frame clones only and misses some. The sample carries some 30,000 clones, over 80% recorded once. In addition, the sample was reused for a study of regulatory T cells. From that report: Amplification used 52 TRBV primers and 13 TRBJ primers. Patient repertoires had restricted TRB V-J pairs and skewed V and J usage, most in Tregs.

The V gene is TRBV9, the J gene TRBJ2-1, with a weak D call TRBD2 (6 bases). The TCR was taken from a human donor in good health. The sample was CD8+ T cells sorted from blood. This CDR3 reads CASSVWGEEDEQFF. CDR3 in DNA: TGTGCCAGCAGCGTATGGGGGGAAGAAGATGAGCAGTTCTTC.